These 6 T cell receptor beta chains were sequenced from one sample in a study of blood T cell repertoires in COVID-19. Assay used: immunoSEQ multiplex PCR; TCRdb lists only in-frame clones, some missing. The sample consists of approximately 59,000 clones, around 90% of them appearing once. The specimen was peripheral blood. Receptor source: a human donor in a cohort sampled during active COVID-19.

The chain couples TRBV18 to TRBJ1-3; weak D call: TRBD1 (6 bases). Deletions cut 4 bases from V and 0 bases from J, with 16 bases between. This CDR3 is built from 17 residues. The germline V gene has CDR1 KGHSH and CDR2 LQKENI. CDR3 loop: CASSRNRVGRSGNTIYF. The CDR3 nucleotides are TGTGCCAGCTCACGCAACAGGGTCGGGCGCTCTGGAAACACCATATATTTT. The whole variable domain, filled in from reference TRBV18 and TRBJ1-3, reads NAGVMQNPRHLVRRRGQEARLRCSPMKGHSHVYWYRQLPEEGLKFMVYLQKENIIDESGMPKERFSAEFPKEGPSILRIQQVVRGDSAAYFCASSRNRVGRSGNTIYFGEGSWLTVV.

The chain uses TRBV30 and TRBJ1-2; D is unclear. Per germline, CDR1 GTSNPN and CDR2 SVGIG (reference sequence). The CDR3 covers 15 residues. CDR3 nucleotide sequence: TGTGTCGTCATTCAATCCCCCGGGAGCCTCTATGGCTACACCTTC. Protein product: CVVIQSPGSLYGYTF.

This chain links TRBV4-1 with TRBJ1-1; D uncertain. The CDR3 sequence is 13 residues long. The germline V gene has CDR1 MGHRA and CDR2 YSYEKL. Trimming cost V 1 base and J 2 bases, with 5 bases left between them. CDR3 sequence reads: CASSQVSNTEAFF. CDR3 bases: TGCGCCAGCAGCCAAGTGAGTAACACTGAAGCTTTCTTT.

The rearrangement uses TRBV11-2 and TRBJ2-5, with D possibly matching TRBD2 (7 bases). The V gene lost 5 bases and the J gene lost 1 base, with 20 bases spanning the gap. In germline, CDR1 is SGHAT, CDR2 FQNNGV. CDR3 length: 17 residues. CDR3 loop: CASSGVPGGAAQETQYF. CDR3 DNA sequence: TGTGCCAGCAGCGGTGTACCGGGGGGCGCGGCCCAAGAGACCCAGTACTTC.

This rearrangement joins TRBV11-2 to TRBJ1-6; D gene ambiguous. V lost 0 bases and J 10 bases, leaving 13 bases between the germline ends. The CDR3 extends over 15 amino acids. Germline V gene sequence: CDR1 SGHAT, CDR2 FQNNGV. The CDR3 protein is CASSLEVRLQSPLHF. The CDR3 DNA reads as TGTGCCAGCAGCTTAGAGGTCAGGTTACAATCACCCCTCCACTTT. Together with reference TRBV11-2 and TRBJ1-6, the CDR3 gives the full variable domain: EAGVAQSPRYKIIEKRQSVAFWCNPISGHATLYWYQQILGQGPKLLIQFQNNGVVDDSQLPKDRFSAERLKGVDSTLKIQPAKLEDSAVYLCASSLEVRLQSPLHFGNGTRLTVT.

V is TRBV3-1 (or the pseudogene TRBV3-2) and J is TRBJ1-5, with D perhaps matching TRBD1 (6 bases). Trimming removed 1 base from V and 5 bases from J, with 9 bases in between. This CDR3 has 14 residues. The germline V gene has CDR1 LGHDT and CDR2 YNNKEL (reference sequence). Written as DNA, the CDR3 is TGTGCCAGCAGCCAAGCCTCAGGGGATCAGCCCCAGCATTTT. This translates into CASSQASGDQPQHF.